A single sample gave rise to the 12 T cell receptor beta chains below, sequenced in a study of graft-versus-host responses after intestinal transplantation. These receptors lack a known antigen. Measured with immunoSEQ multiplex PCR; TCRdb has only the in-frame clones, and not every one. The sample yields 90,000 to 120,000 clones, roughly 89% seen once. The specimen was unstimulated CD4+ T cells sorted from spleen or lymph node cells, collected before transplant. All receptors derive from a human donor who was the organ donor for an intestinal transplant.

The V gene is TRBV7-9, the J gene TRBJ2-1; D gene ambiguous. Trimming removed 1 base from V and 7 bases from J, with 2 bases in between. CDR3 length: 11 amino acids. Germline V CDR1 and CDR2: SEHNR, FQNEAQ (reference sequence). The CDR3 DNA sequence: TGTGCCAGCAGCTTAGATAATGAGCAGTTCTTC. Amino acids: CASSLDNEQFF.

The CDR3 spells CASSQGTGLTRGYTF. CDR3 nucleotide sequence: TGCGCCAGCAGCCAGGGGACAGGGCTTACTAGGGGCTACACCTTC. The chain links TRBV4-1 to TRBJ1-2; 9 nucleotides agree with TRBD1. This CDR3 is built from 15 residues. Unmatched junction bases numbered 10, after V lost 3 bases and J lost 8 bases. In germline, CDR1 is MGHRA, CDR2 YSYEKL.

This clone appeared a few times. The chain is built from TRBV7-9 and TRBJ2-7, with D perhaps matching TRBD1 (6 bases). Germline CDR1 reads SEHNR; CDR2 reads FQNEAQ (reference sequence). Trimming took off 5 bases at V and 2 bases at J, with 7 bases between the two ends. This CDR3 spans 12 amino acids. For the CDR3, the DNA is TGTGCCAGCAGCCGGGACACCTACGAGCAGTACTTC. This codes for CASSRDTYEQYF.

This sequence joins TRBV19 and TRBJ2-4; D ambiguous. The germline V gene has CDR1 LNHDA and CDR2 SQIVND (reference sequence). The CDR3 is made up of 12 amino acids. The germline V and J ends were trimmed by 4 bases and 7 bases, with 8 bases remaining between them. The CDR3, as DNA: TGTGCCAGTAGTACTCACATCAACATTCAGTACTTC. Translated, it gives CASSTHINIQYF.

The genes are TRBV5-4 and TRBJ2-1; 7 bases are shared with TRBD2. V lost 3 bases, J lost 8 bases, and 14 bases stayed unmatched. Germline V gene sequence: CDR1 SGHNT, CDR2 YYREEE (reference sequence). CDR3 length equals 16 residues. The CDR3 DNA reads as TGTGCCAGCAGCTCAAGGGAGGGACGGAATCGTTATGAGCAGTTCTTC. Amino acid sequence: CASSSREGRNRYEQFF. Full variable domain (remainder filled in from reference TRBV5-4 and TRBJ2-1): ETGVTQSPTHLIKTRGQQVTLRCSSQSGHNTVSWYQQALGQGPQFIFQYYREEENGRGNFPPRFSGLQFPNYSSELNVNALELDDSALYLCASSSREGRNRYEQFFGPGTRLTVL.

This clone has a handful of counts. The chain links TRBV5-1 to TRBJ2-3; TRBD2 matches at 11 bases. Unmatched junction bases numbered 6, after V lost 3 bases and J lost 6 bases. Germline V gene data show CDR1 as SGHRS and CDR2 as YFSETQ. The CDR3 runs 15 residues. DNA of the CDR3: TGCGCCAGCAGCTATATAGCGGGGGGGCAGGATACGCAGTATTTT. Residues: CASSYIAGGQDTQYF.

The CDR3 region is CASSSRTSGTAYEQYF. CDR3 in DNA: TGTGCCAGCAGCTCGCGGACTAGCGGGACCGCCTACGAGCAGTACTTC. The V and J genes are TRBV7-9 and TRBJ2-7; 12 bases line up with TRBD2. Germline assignment: CDR1 SEHNR and CDR2 FQNEAQ (reference sequence). There are 16 residues in the CDR3. V was clipped by 4 bases and J by 2 bases; unmatched bases: 6.

The rearrangement uses TRBV4-1 and TRBJ1-6; no clear D. With 0 bases removed from V and 0 bases from J, the gap between germline ends came to 6 bases. This CDR3 spans 16 amino acids. Germline V CDR1 and CDR2: MGHRA, YSYEKL. CDR3 protein: CASSQDGSSYNSPLHF. As DNA, the CDR3 is TGCGCCAGCAGCCAAGATGGGAGCTCCTATAATTCACCCCTCCACTTT.

The CDR3 loop is CASRDFRDKNTEAFF. Here the CDR3 DNA reads TGTGCCAGCAGAGACTTCCGGGACAAGAACACTGAAGCTTTCTTT. The chain employs TRBV6-1 and TRBJ1-1; D might be TRBD1 (6 bases). Between the trimmed V and J ends, which lost 6 bases and 1 base, there was a span of 15 bases. The CDR3 extends over 15 amino acids. The germline gives CDR1 MNHNS, CDR2 SASEGT.

The gene calls are TRBV6-5 and TRBJ2-7, with D maybe TRBD1 (5 bases). Germline V gene lookup returns CDR1 MNHEY and CDR2 SVGAGI. V lost 6 bases and J 4 bases, leaving 13 bases between the germline ends. The CDR3 contains 13 residues. CDR3 residues: CASSMTQGYEQYF. The CDR3, as DNA: TGTGCCAGCAGCATGACTCAGGGTTACGAGCAGTACTTC.

The V gene is TRBV5-6, the J gene TRBJ1-2; no clear D gene. V was trimmed by 1 base and J by 9 bases, leaving 19 bases between them. The CDR3 has 15 residues. Germline V gene data show CDR1 as SGHDT and CDR2 as YYEEEE. CDR3 protein: CASSLSRRREYRYTF. The CDR3 nucleotides read TGTGCCAGCAGCTTGAGTAGAAGGCGGGAATATCGCTACACCTTC.

This sequence joins TRBV6-6 and TRBJ2-1, with no clear D. In germline, CDR1 is MNHNY, CDR2 SVGAGI (reference sequence). This CDR3 contains 14 residues. Trimming stripped 0 bases from V and 4 bases from J, with 7 bases between. CDR3 residues: CASSYSKVYNEQFF. The CDR3 nucleotides are TGTGCCAGCAGTTACTCGAAAGTATACAATGAGCAGTTCTTC.